This TCR beta chain is drawn from a study of response to subunit inactivated influenza vaccine. Study-level findings and limits: There was a suggestion from the authors that each seasonal influenza vaccination recruits few new T cells.

CDR3 length equals 18 residues. From germline, CDR1 is SGHVS and CDR2 FQNEAQ. The V and J ends lost 7 bases and 5 bases, in that order; junction bases with no gene match: 20. With respect to this clonotype: Its target is unknown.

TCRdb ran MiXCR on the RT-PCR reads and lists one entry per CDR3 protein. Of 600,000 to 850,000 distinct CDR3 sequences listed, about 15% are singletons. The source was PBMCs from blood, collected 14 to 15 days before vaccination. This receptor was identified in a man aged 50-59 years who received an inactivated influenza vaccine. V usage is TRBV7-8 and J usage is TRBJ2-3; the match to TRBD1 covers 8 bases. The CDR3 loop is CASTPGSWTGWGGDTQYF. The CDR3 nucleotides read TGTGCCAGCACGCCAGGCTCCTGGACAGGGTGGGGAGGAGATACGCAGTATTTT. The variable domain in full, with the rest retrieved from reference TRBV7-8 and TRBJ2-3, is GAGVSQSPRYKVAKRGQDVALRCDPISGHVSLFWYQQALGQGPEFLTYFQNEAQLDKSGLPSDRFFAERPEGSVSTLKIQRTQQEDSAVYLCASTPGSWTGWGGDTQYFGPGTRLTVL.